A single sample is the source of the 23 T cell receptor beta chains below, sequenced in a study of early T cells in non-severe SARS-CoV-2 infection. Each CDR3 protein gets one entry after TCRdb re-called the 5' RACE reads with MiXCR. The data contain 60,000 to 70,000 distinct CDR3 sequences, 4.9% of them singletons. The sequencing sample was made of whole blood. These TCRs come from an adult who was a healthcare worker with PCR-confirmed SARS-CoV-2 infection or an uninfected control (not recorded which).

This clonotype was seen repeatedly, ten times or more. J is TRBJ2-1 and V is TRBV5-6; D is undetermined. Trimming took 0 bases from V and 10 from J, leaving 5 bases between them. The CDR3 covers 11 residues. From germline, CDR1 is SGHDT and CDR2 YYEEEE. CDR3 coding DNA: TGTGCCAGCAGCTTGGTAGGGGAGCAGTTCTTC. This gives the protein CASSLVGEQFF.

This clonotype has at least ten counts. DNA of the CDR3: TGTGCCAGCAGCAGGACTAGCGGGGGCCCCACAGATACGCAGTATTTT. Protein product: CASSRTSGGPTDTQYF. The chain employs TRBV7-2 and TRBJ2-3; 13 bases map to TRBD2. This CDR3 spans 16 amino acids. Looked up from germline, CDR1 is SGHTA and CDR2 is FQGNSA. V was pared by 5 bases and J by 2 bases, with 4 bases of the junction left unmatched.

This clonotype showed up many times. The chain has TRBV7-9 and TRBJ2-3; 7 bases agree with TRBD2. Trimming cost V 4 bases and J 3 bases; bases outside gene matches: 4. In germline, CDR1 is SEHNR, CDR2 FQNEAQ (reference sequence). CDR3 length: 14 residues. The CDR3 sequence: CASSWGGPTDTQYF. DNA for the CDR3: TGTGCCAGCAGCTGGGGGGGTCCGACAGATACGCAGTATTTT.

The CDR3: CASWGIREGLEEQFF. The DNA of the CDR3 is TGTGCCAGCTGGGGGATCCGGGAGGGCCTAGAGGAGCAGTTCTTC. V is TRBV7-2 and J is TRBJ2-1; 8 bases are a match to TRBD2. This CDR3 spans 15 amino acids. Trimming removed 8 bases from V and 10 bases from J; junction bases left unmatched: 16. Looked up from germline, CDR1 is SGHTA and CDR2 is FQGNSA.

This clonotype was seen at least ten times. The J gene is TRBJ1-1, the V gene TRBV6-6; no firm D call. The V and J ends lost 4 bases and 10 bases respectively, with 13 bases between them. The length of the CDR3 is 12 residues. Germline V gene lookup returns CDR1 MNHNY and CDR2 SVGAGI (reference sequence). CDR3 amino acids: CASSFGESAAFF. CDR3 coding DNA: TGTGCCAGCAGTTTCGGGGAATCTGCAGCTTTCTTT.

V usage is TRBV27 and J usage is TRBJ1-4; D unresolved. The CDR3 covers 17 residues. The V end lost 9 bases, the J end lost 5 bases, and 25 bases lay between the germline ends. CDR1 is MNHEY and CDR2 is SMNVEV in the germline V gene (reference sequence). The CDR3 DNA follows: TGTGCCAGTAGACCCCGAACCCTGACGGGCACAAATGAAAAACTGTTTTTT. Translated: CASRPRTLTGTNEKLFF.

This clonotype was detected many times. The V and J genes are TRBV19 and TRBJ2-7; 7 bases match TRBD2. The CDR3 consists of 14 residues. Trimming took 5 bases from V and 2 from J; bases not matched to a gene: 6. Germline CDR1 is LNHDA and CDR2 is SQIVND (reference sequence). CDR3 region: CASSVKGTTYEQYF. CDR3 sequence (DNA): TGTGCCAGTAGTGTTAAAGGGACTACCTACGAGCAGTACTTC.

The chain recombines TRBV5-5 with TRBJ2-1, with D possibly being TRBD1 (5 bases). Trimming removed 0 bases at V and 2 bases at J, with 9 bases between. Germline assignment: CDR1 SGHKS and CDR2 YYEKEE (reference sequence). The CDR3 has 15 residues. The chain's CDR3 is CASSLGAGTYNEQFF. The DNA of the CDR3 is TGTGCCAGCAGCTTGGGGGCAGGGACCTACAATGAGCAGTTCTTC.

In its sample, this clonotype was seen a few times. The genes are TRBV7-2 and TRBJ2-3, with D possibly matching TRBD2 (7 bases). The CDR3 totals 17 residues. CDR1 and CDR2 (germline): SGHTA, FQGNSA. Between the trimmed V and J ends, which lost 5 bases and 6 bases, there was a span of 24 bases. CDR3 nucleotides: TGTGCCAGCAGCCCACAGTCCGGACTAGGAGGGGGGGATACGCAGTATTTT. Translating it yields CASSPQSGLGGGDTQYF.

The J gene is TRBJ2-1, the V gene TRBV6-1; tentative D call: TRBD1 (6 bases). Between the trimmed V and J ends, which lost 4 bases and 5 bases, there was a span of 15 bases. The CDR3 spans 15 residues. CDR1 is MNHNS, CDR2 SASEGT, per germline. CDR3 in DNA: TGTGCCAGCAGTGCCCGAGGAAGGACAGACAATGAGCAGTTCTTC. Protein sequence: CASSARGRTDNEQFF.

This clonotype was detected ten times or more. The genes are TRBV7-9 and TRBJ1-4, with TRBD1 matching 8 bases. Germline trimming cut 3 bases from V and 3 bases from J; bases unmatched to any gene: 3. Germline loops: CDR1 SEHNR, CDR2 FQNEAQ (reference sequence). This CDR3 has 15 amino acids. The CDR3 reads CASSLGTGPNEKLFF. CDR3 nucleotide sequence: TGTGCCAGCAGCTTGGGGACAGGTCCTAATGAAAAACTGTTTTTT.

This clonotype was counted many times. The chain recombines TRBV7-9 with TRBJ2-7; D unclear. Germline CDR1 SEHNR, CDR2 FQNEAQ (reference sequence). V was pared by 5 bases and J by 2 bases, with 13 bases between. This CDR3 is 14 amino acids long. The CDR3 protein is CASSLWTEAYEQYF. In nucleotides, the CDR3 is TGTGCCAGCAGCCTATGGACGGAAGCCTACGAGCAGTACTTC.

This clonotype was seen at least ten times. The DNA of the CDR3 is TGCGCCAGCAGCTTGGATGACAGGGGATACACCGGGGAGCTGTTTTTT. Protein: CASSLDDRGYTGELFF. The rearrangement links TRBV5-1 to TRBJ2-2, with 8 bases that match TRBD1. The CDR3 is 16 residues long. Trimming cost V 0 bases and J 3 bases; bases outside gene matches: 4. Germline V gene lookup returns CDR1 SGHRS and CDR2 YFSETQ.

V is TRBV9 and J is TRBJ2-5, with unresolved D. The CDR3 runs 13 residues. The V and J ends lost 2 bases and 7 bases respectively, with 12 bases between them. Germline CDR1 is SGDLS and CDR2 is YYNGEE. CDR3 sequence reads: CASSVGSSGTQYF. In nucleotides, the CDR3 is TGTGCCAGCAGCGTGGGGTCCTCGGGGACCCAGTACTTC. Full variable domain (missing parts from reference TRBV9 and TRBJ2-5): DSGVTQTPKHLITATGQRVTLRCSPRSGDLSVYWYQQSLDQGLQFLIQYYNGEERAKGNILERFSAQQFPDLHSELNLSSLELGDSALYFCASSVGSSGTQYFGPGTRLLVL.

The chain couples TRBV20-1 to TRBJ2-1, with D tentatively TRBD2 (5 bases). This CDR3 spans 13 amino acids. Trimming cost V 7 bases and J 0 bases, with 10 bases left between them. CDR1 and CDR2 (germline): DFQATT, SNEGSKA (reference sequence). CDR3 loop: CSVRTGSYNEQFF. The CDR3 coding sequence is TGCAGTGTTCGGACTGGCTCCTACAATGAGCAGTTCTTC.

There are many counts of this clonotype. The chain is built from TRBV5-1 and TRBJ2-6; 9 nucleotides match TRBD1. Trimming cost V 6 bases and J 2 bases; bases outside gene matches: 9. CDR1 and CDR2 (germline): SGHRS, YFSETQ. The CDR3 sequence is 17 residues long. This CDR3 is CASTHTGTGTGANVLTF. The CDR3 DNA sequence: TGCGCCAGCACTCACACCGGGACAGGGACTGGGGCCAACGTCCTGACTTTC.

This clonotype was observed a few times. The DNA for the CDR3 is TGTGCCAGCCAGGGTTCAGATACGCAGTATTTT. Translation gives CASQGSDTQYF. V is TRBV2 and J is TRBJ2-3, with D possibly TRBD1 on 5 matching bases. V was clipped by 8 bases and J by 4 bases, with 7 bases between them. CDR1 and CDR2 from the germline V gene are SNHLY and FYNNEI. The CDR3 covers 11 residues.

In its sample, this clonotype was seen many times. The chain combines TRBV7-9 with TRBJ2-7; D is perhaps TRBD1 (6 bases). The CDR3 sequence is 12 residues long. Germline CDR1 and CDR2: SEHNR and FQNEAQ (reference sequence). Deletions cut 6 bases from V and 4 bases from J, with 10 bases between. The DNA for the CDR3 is TGTGCCAGCAGACAAGGGGGTTACGAGCAGTACTTC. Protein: CASRQGGYEQYF. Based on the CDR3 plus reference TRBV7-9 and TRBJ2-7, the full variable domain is DTGVSQNPRHKITKRGQNVTFRCDPISEHNRLYWYRQTLGQGPEFLTYFQNEAQLEKSRLLSDRFSAERPKGSFSTLEIQRTEQGDSAMYLCASRQGGYEQYFGPGTRLTVT.

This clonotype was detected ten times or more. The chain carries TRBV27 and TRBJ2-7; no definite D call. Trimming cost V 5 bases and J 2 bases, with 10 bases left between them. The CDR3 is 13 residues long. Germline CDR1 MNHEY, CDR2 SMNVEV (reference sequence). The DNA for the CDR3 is TGTGCCAGCAGTCAGGACCGCACCTACGAGCAGTACTTC. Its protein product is CASSQDRTYEQYF.

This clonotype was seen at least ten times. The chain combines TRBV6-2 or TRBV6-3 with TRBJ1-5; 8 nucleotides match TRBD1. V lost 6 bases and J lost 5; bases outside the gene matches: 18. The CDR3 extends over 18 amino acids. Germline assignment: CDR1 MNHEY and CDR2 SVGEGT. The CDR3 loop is CASSPGGGSSYHDQPQHF. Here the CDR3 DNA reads TGTGCCAGCAGCCCAGGGGGCGGTTCGTCCTACCACGATCAGCCCCAGCATTTT.

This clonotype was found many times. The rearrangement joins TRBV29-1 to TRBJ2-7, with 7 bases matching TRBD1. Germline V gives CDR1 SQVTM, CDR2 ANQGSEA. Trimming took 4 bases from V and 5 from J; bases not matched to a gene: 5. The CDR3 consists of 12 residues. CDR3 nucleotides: TGCAGCGTTGGGGGGACAGTCGACGAGCAGTACTTC. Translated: CSVGGTVDEQYF.

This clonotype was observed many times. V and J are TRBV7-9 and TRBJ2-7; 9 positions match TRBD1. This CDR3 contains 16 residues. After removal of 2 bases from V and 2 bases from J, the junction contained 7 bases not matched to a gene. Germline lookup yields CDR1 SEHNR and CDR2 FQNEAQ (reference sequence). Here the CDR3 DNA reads TGTGCCAGCAGCTTACCAAAAGGGACAGGGACCTACGAGCAGTACTTC. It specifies CASSLPKGTGTYEQYF.

The CDR3 loop is CASSPGGGPGTGELFF. The CDR3 DNA sequence: TGTGCCAGCAGCCCTGGAGGCGGACCGGGCACCGGGGAGCTGTTTTTT. J is TRBJ2-2 and V is TRBV9; tentatively, D is TRBD2 (5 bases). V lost 4 bases, J lost 4 bases, and 17 bases lay in between. This CDR3 is built from 16 residues. CDR1 SGDLS and CDR2 YYNGEE come from the germline V gene.